These 5 T cell receptor beta chains originate from one sample sequenced in a study of siplizumab effects on memory and regulatory T cells. The assay was immunoSEQ multiplex PCR, and TCRdb's table has in-frame clones only and misses some. The table lists some 65,000 clones, approximately 89% of them singletons. Sequencing was performed on Tregs sorted from blood. These receptors originate from a human donor in good health.

This chain joins TRBV5-4 and TRBJ2-4, with TRBD1 matching 7 bases. CDR1 is SGHNT, CDR2 YYREEE, per germline (reference sequence). The CDR3 runs to 16 residues. Trimming took 1 base from V and 2 from J; bases not matched to a gene: 6. The CDR3 bases are TGTGCCAGCAGCTTGTTTGGGGGACAGACCAAAAACATTCAGTACTTC. Its protein product is CASSLFGGQTKNIQYF.

The rearrangement joins TRBV7-3 to TRBJ2-7, with 9 bases identical to TRBD1. The CDR3 is 14 residues long. Germline V gene lookup returns CDR1 SGHTA and CDR2 FQGTGA. V lost 5 bases, J lost 5 bases, and 7 bases stayed unmatched. The CDR3 is CASSLPRDRDEQYF. DNA for the CDR3: TGTGCCAGCAGCCTACCCCGGGACAGGGACGAGCAGTACTTC. The entire variable domain, with the rest obtained from reference TRBV7-3 and TRBJ2-7, is as follows: GAGVSQTPSNKVTEKGKYVELRCDPISGHTALYWYRQSLGQGPEFLIYFQGTGAADDSGLPNDRFFAVRPEGSVSTLKIQRTERGDSAVYLCASSLPRDRDEQYFGPGTRLTVT.

There are a few counts of this clone. The chain joins TRBV29-1 to TRBJ1-1; D call uncertain. CDR3 length: 12 amino acids. V gave up 6 bases and J gave up 4 bases, with 12 bases separating them. The germline CDR1 and CDR2 sequences are SQVTM and ANQGSEA. CDR3 protein: CSVPGGFTEAFF. CDR3 nucleotide sequence: TGCAGCGTGCCAGGTGGGTTCACTGAAGCTTTCTTT.

The V and J genes are TRBV2 and TRBJ1-2; D is ambiguous. Germline V gives CDR1 SNHLY, CDR2 FYNNEI. V lost 0 bases, J lost 8 bases, and 10 bases lay in between. The CDR3 is 13 amino acids. For the CDR3, the DNA is TGTGCCAGCAGTGAAGCGCCGGTTCTGGGCTACACCTTC. This sequence encodes CASSEAPVLGYTF.

The chain joins TRBV5-1 to TRBJ2-1, with no clear D. The CDR3 loop spans 13 amino acids. V was trimmed by 4 bases and J by 5 bases, leaving 10 bases between them. Per germline, CDR1 SGHRS and CDR2 YFSETQ. The CDR3 DNA follows: TGCGCCAGCAGCGAAACACCAAACAATGAGCAGTTCTTC. Translated, it gives CASSETPNNEQFF.